This entry is about one T cell receptor beta chain. The sample originates from a study of T cells in Graves' hyperthyroidism and ophthalmopathy. Germline V gene sequence: CDR1 DFQATT, CDR2 SNEGSKA (reference sequence). J was trimmed by 5 bases and V by 4 bases; bases with no gene match: 10. This CDR3 comprises 15 residues. Fresh peripheral blood, about 10 ml of it, supplied the PBMCs. From RNA transcripts, TCR beta CDR3 regions were amplified. The TCR CDR3 was amplified in a first-round RT-PCR using the HTBI primer set. TCRdb analysed the multiplex PCR reads with MiXCR anew, one entry per CDR3 protein. Of about 840,000 distinct CDR3 sequences in the sample, over 35% were seen once.

The specimen was blood. This sequence originates from a man between 18 and 35 years old with Graves' hyperthyroidism. The rearrangement joins TRBV20-1 to TRBJ2-5, with 10 bases lining up with TRBD2. The DNA of the CDR3 is TGCAGTGCTACAGAGCGGGGGGGCCGGTGGGAGACCCAGTACTTC. Translating gives CSATERGGRWETQYF.